The 8 T cell receptor beta chains reported below all come from one sample, sequenced in a study of blood T cell repertoires in COVID-19. Clones were sequenced by immunoSEQ multiplex PCR, and TCRdb holds only the in-frame ones, with some missing. The sample records about 120,000 clones, about 75% being singletons. The sequenced sample consisted of peripheral blood. The source of these receptors is a woman at least 80 years old with active or convalescent COVID-19.

This clone was counted ten times or more. V usage is TRBV6-1 and J usage is TRBJ1-1; D not resolved. The CDR3 consists of 15 residues. The V end lost 1 base, the J end lost 1 base, and 10 bases lay between the germline ends. Germline CDR1 and CDR2: MNHNS and SASEGT. The CDR3 sequence: CASSEGAAENTEAFF. The CDR3 nucleotides read TGTGCCAGCAGTGAAGGCGCGGCAGAGAACACTGAAGCTTTCTTT.

This clone appeared a single time. The J gene is TRBJ2-7, the V gene TRBV29-1; 8 positions match TRBD1. This CDR3 is built from 14 residues. The junction had 13 bases not matched to a gene; V was cut back by 5 bases and J by 7 bases. CDR1 and CDR2 from the germline V gene are SQVTM and ANQGSEA. The CDR3 nucleotides read TGCAGCGTTCTTCGGACAGGGATTGAGAGGGAGCAGTACTTC. This sequence encodes CSVLRTGIEREQYF.

This chain joins TRBV7-2 and TRBJ2-2; D is ambiguous. This CDR3 is built from 14 residues. The germline gives CDR1 SGHTA, CDR2 FQGNSA. Trimming removed 0 bases from V and 5 bases from J, with 7 bases in between. The DNA for the CDR3 is TGTGCCAGCAGCTTAGCGGGCCGGACCGGGGAGCTGTTTTTT. Translated, it gives CASSLAGRTGELFF.

The chain employs TRBV14 and TRBJ2-1, with D possibly matching TRBD2 (6 bases). This CDR3 spans 14 amino acids. V gave up 3 bases and J gave up 5 bases, with 11 bases separating them. The germline V gene has CDR1 SGHDN and CDR2 FVKESK. The CDR3 reads CASSQMGLDNEQFF. Here the CDR3 DNA reads TGTGCCAGCAGCCAGATGGGACTTGACAATGAGCAGTTCTTC.

The genes are TRBV5-1 and TRBJ2-2, with 7 bases identical to TRBD1. Trimming cost V 0 bases and J 4 bases; bases outside gene matches: 3. CDR1 SGHRS and CDR2 YFSETQ come from the germline V gene. The CDR3 is made up of 15 amino acids. In nucleotides, the CDR3 is TGCGCCAGCAGCTTGGCCTACAGGGGCACCGGGGAGCTGTTTTTT. It translates to CASSLAYRGTGELFF.

V gene TRBV21-1 combines with J gene TRBJ2-5; the D segment call TRBD2 is taken from the table without a DNA check. TRBV21-1 is annotated as a pseudogene. This CDR3 has 23 amino acids. CDR3 coding DNA: TGTGCCGCATATCCTACGGGAACAGGGCCTAGGAGGCTAGCGGGACCGGTCGAAGAGACCCAGTACTTC. As protein: CAAYPTGTGPRRLAGPVEETQYF.

DNA of the CDR3: TGTGCCAGTAGTATAGAAAGGTCAGGGGCGAACAATCAGCCCCAGCATTTT. The encoded protein is CASSIERSGANNQPQHF. This chain connects TRBV19 to TRBJ1-5; perhaps TRBD1 as D (6 bases). Germline values: CDR1 LNHDA, CDR2 SQIVND (reference sequence). The CDR3 extends over 17 amino acids. Trimming left V 0 bases short and J 3 bases short, with 15 bases between.

The genes are TRBV9 and TRBJ2-5, with a weak D call TRBD2 (6 bases). Deletions cut 3 bases from V and 0 bases from J, with 12 bases between. The germline gives CDR1 SGDLS, CDR2 YYNGEE. CDR3 length equals 15 residues. CDR3 region: CASSDPRDYQETQYF. CDR3 DNA sequence: TGTGCCAGCAGCGACCCGCGGGACTACCAAGAGACCCAGTACTTC.